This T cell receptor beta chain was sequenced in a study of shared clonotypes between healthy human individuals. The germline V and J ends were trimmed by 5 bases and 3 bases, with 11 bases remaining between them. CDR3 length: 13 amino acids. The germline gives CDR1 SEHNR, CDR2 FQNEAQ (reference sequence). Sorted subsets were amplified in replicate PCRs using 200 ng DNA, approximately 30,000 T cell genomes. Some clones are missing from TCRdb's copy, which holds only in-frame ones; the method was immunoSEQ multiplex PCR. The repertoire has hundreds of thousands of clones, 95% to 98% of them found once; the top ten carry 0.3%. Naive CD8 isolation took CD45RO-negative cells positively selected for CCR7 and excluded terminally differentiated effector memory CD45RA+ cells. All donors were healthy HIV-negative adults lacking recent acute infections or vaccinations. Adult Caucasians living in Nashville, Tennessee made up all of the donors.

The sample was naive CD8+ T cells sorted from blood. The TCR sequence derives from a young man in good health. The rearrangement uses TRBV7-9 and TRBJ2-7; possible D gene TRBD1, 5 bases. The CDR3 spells CASSPQGNYEQYF. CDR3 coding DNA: TGTGCCAGCAGCCCCCAGGGAAACTACGAGCAGTACTTC.